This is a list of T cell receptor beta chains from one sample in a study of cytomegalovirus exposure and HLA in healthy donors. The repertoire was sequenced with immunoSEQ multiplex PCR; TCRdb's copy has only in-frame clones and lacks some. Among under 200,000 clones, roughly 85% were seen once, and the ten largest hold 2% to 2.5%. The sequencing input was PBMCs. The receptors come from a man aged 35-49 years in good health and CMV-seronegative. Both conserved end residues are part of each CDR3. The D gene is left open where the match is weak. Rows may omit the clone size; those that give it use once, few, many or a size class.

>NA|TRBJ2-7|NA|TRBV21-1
TGTGCCAGCAGGGACGACAGGCTATCTGAGCGGGGCGCTTACGAGCAGTACTTC
CASRDDRLSERGAYEQYF
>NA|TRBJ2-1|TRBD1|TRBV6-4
TGTGCCAGCAGTGAGAGGGGGCGTTCGGGCAATGAGCAGTTCTTC
CASSERGRSGNEQFF
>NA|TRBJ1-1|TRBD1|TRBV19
TGTGCCAGTAGTCCAAGGACAGGGAACACTGAAGCTTTCTTT
CASSPRTGNTEAFF
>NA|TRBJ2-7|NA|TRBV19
TGTGCCAGTAGTATAGGCGGGAACTACGAGCAGTACTTC
CASSIGGNYEQYF
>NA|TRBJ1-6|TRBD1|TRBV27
TGTGCCAGCAGTTTACTATCAGGGGGGAAGGATTCACCCCTCCACTTT
CASSLLSGGKDSPLHF
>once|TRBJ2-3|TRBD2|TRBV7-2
TGTGCCAGCAGTCGGACTAGCGGGAGAAATACGCAGTATTTT
CASSRTSGRNTQYF
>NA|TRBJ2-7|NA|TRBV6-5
TGTGCCAGCAGTTACACCAGGGCAGGTGAGCAGTACTTC
CASSYTRAGEQYF
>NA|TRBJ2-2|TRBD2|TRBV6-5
TGTGCCAGCGCGAGGGCTAGCGGGACCGGGGAGCTGTTTTTT
CASARASGTGELFF
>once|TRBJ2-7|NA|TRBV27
TGTGCCAGCAGTTTATCTAGGCCAACTAGCAGTTTTTCCTACGAGCAGTACTTC
CASSLSRPTSSFSYEQYF
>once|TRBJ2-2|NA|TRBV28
TGTGCCAGCAGTTTATACGGTTTCGGGGAGCTGTTTTTT
CASSLYGFGELFF
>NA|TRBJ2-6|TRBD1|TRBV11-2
TGTGCCAGCAGCTCGGACAGGTTCGGGGCCAACGTCCTGACTTTC
CASSSDRFGANVLTF
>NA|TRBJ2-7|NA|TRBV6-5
TGTGCCAGCAGCAGGGGGGCCTACGAGCAGTACTTC
CASSRGAYEQYF
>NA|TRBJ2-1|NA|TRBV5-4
TGTGCCAGCAGCCGGAGGTCCTCCTACAATGAGCAGTTCTTC
CASSRRSSYNEQFF
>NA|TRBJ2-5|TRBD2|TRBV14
TGTGCCAGCAGCCCGAAACGACCGGTGGCCTTAGCGGGAGAACAAGAGACCCAGTACTTC
CASSPKRPVALAGEQETQYF
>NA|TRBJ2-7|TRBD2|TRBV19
TGTGCCAGTAGTACCTTGGCGGGAGTCGGCGAGCAGTACTTC
CASSTLAGVGEQYF